The present TCR beta chain was sequenced within a study of immune evolution from preneoplasia to lung adenocarcinoma (dated by TCRdb to about 2021). Describing the broader study: HLA loss of heterozygosity was seen in roughly 6.6%, 14% and 36% of AIS, MIA and ADC lesions, and in no AAH lesions. The study combined immune gene expression, TCR sequencing and multiplex immunofluorescence to profile immune contexture across lung adenocarcinoma precursors and invasive adenocarcinoma. Resected precursor lesions (AAH, AIS, MIA) and invasive adenocarcinomas were compared against paired morphologically normal lung tissue. Sample size was based on specimen availability rather than a prior power calculation. The immune data were integrated with whole exome sequencing and methylation data obtained from the same cohort of nodules. The overall cohort was made up of around 50 patients with pulmonary nodules who had surgical resection. A total of more than 40 patients contributed TCR sequencing data. It was reported in the study that approximately 99 samples were used for TCR sequencing. Class I HLA alleles were inferred from exome data with POLYSOLVER, and allele-specific HLA loss was detected with LOHHLA. Paper-wide results and their limitations: Because all patients came from Japan and China, whether the findings apply to Western populations was uncertain. The highest top T cell clone frequencies were observed in normal lung, and a progressive decrease in top T cell clone frequencies appeared to occur from AAH through AIS, MIA and invasive adenocarcinoma. The findings reflected association rather than direct causation, and larger cohorts with long-term follow-up and longitudinal biopsies were considered necessary. Normal lung showed the highest clonality, whereas later-stage lesions appeared to have higher T cell density and diversity but lower clonality. T cell clonality was highest in KRAS-mutant nodules compared with EGFR-mutant or double wild-type lesions.

The patients had resection in Japan or China between about 2013 and 2017. The histologic diagnosis of each case was independently confirmed on H&E slides by two lung cancer pathologists. Premalignant or tumor cells were enriched for nucleic acid extraction by macro-dissection performed after pathologic assessment. The AllPrep DNA/RNA FFPE Kit was used to isolate DNA from FFPE tissue. The immunoSEQ hsTCRbeta Kit was used to sequence TCR beta CDR3 regions from DNA. In the original analysis: TCR sequencing data were analysed with the ImmunoSEQ Analyzer. T cell clonality was defined as 1 minus Pielou's evenness computed on productive rearrangements. To measure T cell diversity, the inverse Simpson index was applied to productive templates. T cell density was defined as TCR beta template counts normalized to usable DNA, with usable DNA estimated by amplifying and sequencing housekeeping genes. Two-sided Kruskal-Wallis tests were used to compare TCR metrics between histologic stages. Not all clones reach the TCRdb copy of this immuneACCESS table, which keeps in-frame sequences only. Checked studies attribute under half of the gap to unresolved V genes and leave the rest unexplained. V and J calls and clone size are those listed in that table; D and trimming were worked out from the DNA. Counted in this sample were roughly 4,400 clones; roughly 82% of them appeared once. The ten largest account for roughly 8.2% of the sample.

CDR1 SGHRS and CDR2 YFSETQ are derived from the germline V gene. The CDR3 runs 13 amino acids, cysteine and phenylalanine included. Just CDR3 DNA is preserved here, 39 bases in frame from base 1. V loses 8 bases at its end and J loses 5 bases; junction bases beyond the gene matches: 3. On this clone: No cognate antigen has been identified for it. Per-base qualities were not stored, and no clone one base away is much larger.

Input material: FFPE lung adenocarcinoma in situ tissue. The cell subset or site label for this specimen denotes: preinvasive adenocarcinoma in situ (AIS). This receptor was obtained from a person between 65 and 79 years old with lung adenocarcinoma. In this chain, TRBV5-1 is recombined with TRBJ2-7, with 14 central nucleotides matching TRBD2. The CDR3 has the sequence CARPGLAGDEQYF. The DNA sequence is as follows: TGCGCCAGGCCGGGACTAGCGGGAGACGAGCAGTACTTC.